This entry lists 19 T cell receptor beta chains sequenced from one sample in a study of blood T cell repertoires in COVID-19. TCRdb's table, derived via immunoSEQ multiplex PCR, lists solely in-frame clones and lacks some. The sample contains 110,000 to 150,000 clones, about four fifths of which appear only once. Specimen: peripheral blood. All receptors derive from a man between 65 and 85 years old who had recovered from COVID-19.

This clone came up many times. The chain uses TRBV27 and TRBJ2-7; D is perhaps TRBD2 (6 bases). This CDR3 is 15 amino acids long. V was pared by 4 bases and J by 4 bases, with 17 bases between. Looked up from germline, CDR1 is MNHEY and CDR2 is SMNVEV (reference sequence). The CDR3 here is CASSSISGTGYEQYF. CDR3 bases: TGTGCCAGCAGTTCTATTAGCGGAACAGGATACGAGCAGTACTTC.

The rearrangement uses TRBV2 and TRBJ2-1; TRBD1 matches 9 bases. In germline, CDR1 is SNHLY, CDR2 FYNNEI. The CDR3 is made up of 15 amino acids. With 1 base clipped from V and 4 bases from J, the junction kept 2 bases outside the gene matches. The CDR3 reads CASSEGDRVYNEQFF. DNA for the CDR3: TGTGCCAGCAGTGAAGGGGACAGGGTTTACAATGAGCAGTTCTTC.

The chain carries TRBV19 and TRBJ1-4, with a possible D match to TRBD1 (5 bases). CDR3 length: 15 residues. Trimming stripped 7 bases from V and 0 bases from J, with 12 bases between. The germline V gene has CDR1 LNHDA and CDR2 SQIVND (reference sequence). CDR3 protein: CASTPGGTTNEKLFF. The CDR3 DNA reads TGTGCCAGTACCCCGGGGGGGACAACTAATGAAAAACTGTTTTTT.

The chain has TRBV7-8 and TRBJ2-1; the match to TRBD2 covers 8 bases. CDR3 length: 16 residues. The germline V gene has CDR1 SGHVS and CDR2 FQNEAQ. Trimming took 8 bases from V and 4 from J; bases not matched to a gene: 13. The CDR3 bases are TGTGCCAGCGCCTGGGGAACTAGCGGAACTTACAATGAGCAGTTCTTC. Protein product: CASAWGTSGTYNEQFF.

V and J are TRBV13 and TRBJ2-7, with 8 bases lining up with TRBD1. The CDR3 consists of 13 residues. Trimming at V came to 4 bases and at J to 5 bases, leaving 4 bases not matched to a gene. The germline V gene has CDR1 PRHDT and CDR2 FYEKMQ (reference sequence). This CDR3 reads CASSWTGRHEQYF. The CDR3 bases are TGTGCCAGCAGCTGGACAGGGAGACACGAGCAGTACTTC.

The chain links TRBV19 to TRBJ2-7; D is perhaps TRBD1 (6 bases). CDR1 and CDR2 (germline): LNHDA, SQIVND (reference sequence). V lost 3 bases to trimming and J lost 2 bases, with 11 bases between them. The CDR3 consists of 14 residues. DNA for the CDR3: TGTGCCAGTAGTATCAGCAGGGGCCCCTACGAGCAGTACTTC. Residues: CASSISRGPYEQYF.

This chain links TRBV5-5 with TRBJ2-1; TRBD2 agrees at 13 bases. CDR1 and CDR2 from the germline V gene are SGHKS and YYEKEE (reference sequence). J gave up 7 bases and V 2 bases, and 6 bases lay outside the gene matches. This CDR3 comprises 16 residues. The CDR3 DNA sequence: TGTGCCAGCAGCTTACGGACTAGCGGGAGATGGAATGAGCAGTTCTTC. This codes for CASSLRTSGRWNEQFF.

This chain uses TRBV30 with TRBJ2-7; 9 bases agree with TRBD1. V dropped 0 bases and J dropped 11; count of bases not matched to a gene: 5. Germline lookup yields CDR1 GTSNPN and CDR2 SVGIG (reference sequence). The CDR3 length is 12 residues. CDR3 DNA: TGTGCCTGGAGTGTCAATCGACAGGGGGAGTACTTC. Its protein product is CAWSVNRQGEYF.

This chain uses TRBV29-1 with TRBJ1-2, with D maybe TRBD1 (6 bases). CDR3 length: 11 residues. Trimming removed 6 bases at V and 6 bases at J, with 11 bases between. Per germline, CDR1 SQVTM and CDR2 ANQGSEA. CDR3 residues: CSVRRGDGYTF. The CDR3 bases are TGCAGCGTACGCAGGGGAGATGGCTACACCTTC.

The chain employs TRBV7-2 and TRBJ2-7; a weak D match, TRBD1 (5 bases). Germline loops: CDR1 SGHTA, CDR2 FQGNSA. V lost 5 bases, J lost 3 bases, and 8 bases lay in between. CDR3 length: 12 amino acids. CDR3 bases: TGTGCCAGCAGCCCAGGGAACTACGAGCAGTACTTC. The encoded protein is CASSPGNYEQYF.

The chain uses TRBV19 and TRBJ1-1; TRBD1 agrees at 12 bases. V shed 7 bases, J shed 7 bases, and the junction held 13 bases outside the gene matches. Germline CDR1 and CDR2: LNHDA and SQIVND (reference sequence). This CDR3 contains 16 residues. CDR3: CASNSGTGGAFFEAFF. The CDR3 coding sequence is TGTGCCAGTAACTCAGGGACAGGGGGCGCGTTTTTTGAAGCTTTCTTT.

The CDR3 region has the DNA TGTGCCAGTAGTATAAGAGGGACTAGCGGGAAAGAGACCCAGTACTTC. This gives the protein CASSIRGTSGKETQYF. The chain employs TRBV19 and TRBJ2-5; 13 bases align to TRBD2. CDR1 and CDR2 from the germline V gene are LNHDA and SQIVND (reference sequence). This CDR3 is built from 16 residues. J gave up 3 bases and V 2 bases, and 3 bases lay outside the gene matches.

This chain connects TRBV6-5 to TRBJ2-7, with 8 bases lining up with TRBD1. The germline CDR1 and CDR2 sequences are MNHEY and SVGAGI. This CDR3 is 15 amino acids long. Trimming took 6 bases from V and 5 from J; bases not matched to a gene: 12. The CDR3 loop reads CASRIKPRGRNEQYF. The CDR3 DNA reads TGTGCCAGCAGAATCAAACCCAGGGGGCGGAACGAGCAGTACTTC.

The chain uses TRBV7-9 and TRBJ2-2, with D possibly matching TRBD2 (6 bases). The CDR3 spans 17 residues. Germline assignment: CDR1 SEHNR and CDR2 FQNEAQ (reference sequence). Trimming took off 5 bases at V and 0 bases at J, with 16 bases between the two ends. The CDR3 DNA follows: TGTGCCAGCAGCCCCCCGAGTGGACTAACGAACACCGGGGAGCTGTTTTTT. Its protein is CASSPPSGLTNTGELFF.

The chain employs TRBV27 and TRBJ2-7; 11 bases line up with TRBD1. This CDR3 region has 14 residues. Germline V gene sequence: CDR1 MNHEY, CDR2 SMNVEV (reference sequence). V shed 4 bases, J shed 3 bases, and the junction held 2 bases outside the gene matches. The CDR3 spells CASSSGTGGYEQYF. As DNA, the CDR3 is TGTGCCAGCAGTTCCGGGACAGGGGGCTACGAGCAGTACTTC.

This clone was recorded a few times. The chain recombines TRBV18 with TRBJ1-2; 11 bases are shared with TRBD1. The CDR3 is 13 residues long. J gave up 7 bases and V 6 bases, and 4 bases lay outside the gene matches. Per the germline V gene, CDR1 is KGHSH and CDR2 is LQKENI. CDR3 coding DNA: TGTGCCAGCTCCCTGGACAGGGGGCTTGGCTACACCTTC. Its translation is CASSLDRGLGYTF. Supplemented by reference TRBV18 and TRBJ1-2, the full variable domain reads NAGVMQNPRHLVRRRGQEARLRCSPMKGHSHVYWYRQLPEEGLKFMVYLQKENIIDESGMPKERFSAEFPKEGPSILRIQQVVRGDSAAYFCASSLDRGLGYTFGSGTRLTVV.

The genes are TRBV3-1 (or the pseudogene TRBV3-2) and TRBJ1-4, with 8 bases matching TRBD1. Germline-derived CDR1 and CDR2 are LGHDT and YNNKEL (reference sequence). V dropped 3 bases and J dropped 0; count of bases not matched to a gene: 0. The CDR3 runs to 15 residues. CDR3 loop: CASSQGQATNEKLFF. DNA of the CDR3: TGTGCCAGCAGCCAGGGACAGGCAACTAATGAAAAACTGTTTTTT.

CDR3 DNA sequence: TGTGCCAGCAGCTACAGGGTCGGAGGCGGGGAGCTGTTTTTT. It is translated as CASSYRVGGGELFF. This chain links TRBV7-2 with TRBJ2-2; D possibly corresponds to TRBD1 (6 bases). The germline gives CDR1 SGHTA, CDR2 FQGNSA. The V end was cut by 4 bases, the J end by 7 bases, with 13 bases between. CDR3 length equals 14 residues.

As DNA, the CDR3 is TGTGCCAGTAGTCCCGGGACAGGGTTCACTGAAGCTTTCTTT. Its translation is CASSPGTGFTEAFF. V is TRBV19 and J is TRBJ1-1; 9 bases match TRBD1. J was trimmed by 4 bases and V by 5 bases; bases with no gene match: 5. This CDR3 has 14 amino acids. Germline V gene data show CDR1 as LNHDA and CDR2 as SQIVND (reference sequence). Full variable domain (remainder filled in from reference TRBV19 and TRBJ1-1): DGGITQSPKYLFRKEGQNVTLSCEQNLNHDAMYWYRQDPGQGLRLIYYSQIVNDFQKGDIAEGYSVSREKKESFPLTVTSAQKNPTAFYLCASSPGTGFTEAFFGQGTRLTVV.